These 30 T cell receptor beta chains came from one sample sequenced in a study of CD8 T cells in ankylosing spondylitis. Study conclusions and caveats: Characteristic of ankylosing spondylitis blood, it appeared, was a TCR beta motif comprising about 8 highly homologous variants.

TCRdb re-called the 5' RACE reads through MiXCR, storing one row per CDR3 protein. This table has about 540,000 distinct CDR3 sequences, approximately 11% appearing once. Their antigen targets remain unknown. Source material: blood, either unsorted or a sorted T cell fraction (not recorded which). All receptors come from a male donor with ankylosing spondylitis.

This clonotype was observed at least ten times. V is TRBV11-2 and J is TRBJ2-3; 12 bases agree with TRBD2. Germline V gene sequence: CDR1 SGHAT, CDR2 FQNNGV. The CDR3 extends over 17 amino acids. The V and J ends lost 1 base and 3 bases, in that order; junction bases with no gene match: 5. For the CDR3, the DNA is TGTGCCAGCAGCTTAGGACTAGCGGGAGTGGTAACAGATACGCAGTATTTT. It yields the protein CASSLGLAGVVTDTQYF.

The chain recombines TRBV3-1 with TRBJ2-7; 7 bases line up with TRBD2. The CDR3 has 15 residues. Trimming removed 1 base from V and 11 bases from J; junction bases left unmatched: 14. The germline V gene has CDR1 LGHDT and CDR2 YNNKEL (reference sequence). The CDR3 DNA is TGTGCCAGCAGCCAAGGTGAGGGAGGGCCGTCTAAGGAGTACTTC. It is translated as CASSQGEGGPSKEYF.

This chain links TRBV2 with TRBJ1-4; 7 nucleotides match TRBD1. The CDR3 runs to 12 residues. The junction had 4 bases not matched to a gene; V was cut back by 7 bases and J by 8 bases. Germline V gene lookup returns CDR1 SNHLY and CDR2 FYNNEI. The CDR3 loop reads CASTQGGEKLFF. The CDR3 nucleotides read TGTGCCAGCACCCAGGGGGGCGAAAAACTGTTTTTT.

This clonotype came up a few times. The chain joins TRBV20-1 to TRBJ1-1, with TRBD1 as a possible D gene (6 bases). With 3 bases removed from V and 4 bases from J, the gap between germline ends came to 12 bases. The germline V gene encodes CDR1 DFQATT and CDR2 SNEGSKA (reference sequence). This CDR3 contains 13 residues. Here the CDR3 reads CSARSQGGTEAFF. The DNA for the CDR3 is TGCAGTGCTAGGTCCCAAGGGGGCACTGAAGCTTTCTTT.

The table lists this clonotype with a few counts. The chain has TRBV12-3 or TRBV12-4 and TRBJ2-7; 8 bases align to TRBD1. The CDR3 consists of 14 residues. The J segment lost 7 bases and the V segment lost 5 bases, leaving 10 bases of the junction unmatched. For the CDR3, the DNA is TGTGCCAGCAGTGGGGGGACAGGACGTTTGGAGCAGTACTTC. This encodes CASSGGTGRLEQYF.

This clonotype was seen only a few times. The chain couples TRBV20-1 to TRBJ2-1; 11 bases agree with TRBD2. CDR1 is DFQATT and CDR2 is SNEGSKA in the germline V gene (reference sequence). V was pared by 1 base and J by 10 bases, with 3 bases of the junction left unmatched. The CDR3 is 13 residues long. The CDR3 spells CSARALAGEEQFF. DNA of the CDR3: TGCAGTGCTAGAGCACTAGCGGGAGAAGAGCAGTTCTTC.

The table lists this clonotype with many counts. CDR3 coding DNA: TGCAGTGCTAGAGATGTTGTACCTGTATGGGCGGGGAATGAGCAGTTCTTC. Its translation is CSARDVVPVWAGNEQFF. V is TRBV20-1 and J is TRBJ2-1, with D possibly matching TRBD2 (6 bases). The V gene lost 0 bases and the J gene lost 7 bases, with 22 bases spanning the gap. The CDR3 sequence is 17 residues long. Per germline, CDR1 DFQATT and CDR2 SNEGSKA (reference sequence).

CDR3 sequence reads: CSAPQSRARGYTF. DNA for the CDR3: TGCAGTGCTCCCCAGTCGAGGGCGAGGGGCTACACCTTC. The chain has TRBV20-1 and TRBJ1-2; D is uncertain. Trimming left V 5 bases short and J 8 bases short, with 18 bases between. CDR3 size: 13 residues. CDR1 DFQATT and CDR2 SNEGSKA come from the germline V gene (reference sequence).

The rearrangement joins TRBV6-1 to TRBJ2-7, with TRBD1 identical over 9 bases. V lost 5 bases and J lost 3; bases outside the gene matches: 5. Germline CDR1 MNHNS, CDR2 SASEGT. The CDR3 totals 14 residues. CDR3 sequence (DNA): TGTGCCAGCAGTCAAGGGACAGGGTTCTACGAGCAGTACGTC. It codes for CASSQGTGFYEQYV.

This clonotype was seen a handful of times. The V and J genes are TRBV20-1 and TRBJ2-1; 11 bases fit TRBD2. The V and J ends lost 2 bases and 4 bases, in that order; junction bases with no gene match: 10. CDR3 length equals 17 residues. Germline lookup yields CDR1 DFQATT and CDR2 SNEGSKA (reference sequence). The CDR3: CSARMSLAGGGYNEQFF. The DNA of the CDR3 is TGCAGTGCTAGAATGAGCTTAGCGGGAGGGGGTTACAATGAGCAGTTCTTC.

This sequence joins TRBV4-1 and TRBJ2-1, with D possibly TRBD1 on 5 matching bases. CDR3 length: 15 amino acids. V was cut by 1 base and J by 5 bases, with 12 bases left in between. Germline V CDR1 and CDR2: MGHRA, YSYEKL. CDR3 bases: TGCGCCAGCAGCCAAGGTCGACAGATACACAATGAGCAGTTCTTC. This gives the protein CASSQGRQIHNEQFF.

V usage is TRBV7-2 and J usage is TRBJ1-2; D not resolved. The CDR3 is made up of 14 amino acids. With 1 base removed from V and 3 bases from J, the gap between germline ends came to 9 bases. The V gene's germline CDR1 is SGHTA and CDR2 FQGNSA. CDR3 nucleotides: TGTGCCAGCAGCTTAGATATCCCGGACTATGGCTACACCTTC. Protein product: CASSLDIPDYGYTF.

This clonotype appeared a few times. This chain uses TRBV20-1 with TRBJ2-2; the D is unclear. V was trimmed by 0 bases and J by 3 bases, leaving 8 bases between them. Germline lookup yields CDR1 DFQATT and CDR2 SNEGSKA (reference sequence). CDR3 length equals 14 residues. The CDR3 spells CSARDRRDTGELFF. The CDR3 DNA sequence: TGCAGTGCTAGAGATAGGAGAGACACCGGGGAGCTGTTTTTT.

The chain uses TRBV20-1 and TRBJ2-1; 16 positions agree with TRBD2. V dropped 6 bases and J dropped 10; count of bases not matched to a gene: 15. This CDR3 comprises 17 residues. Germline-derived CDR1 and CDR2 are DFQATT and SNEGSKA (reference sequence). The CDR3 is CSASGTSGRAHSMEQFF. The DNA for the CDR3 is TGCAGTGCCAGCGGGACTAGCGGGAGGGCCCACAGTATGGAGCAGTTCTTC.

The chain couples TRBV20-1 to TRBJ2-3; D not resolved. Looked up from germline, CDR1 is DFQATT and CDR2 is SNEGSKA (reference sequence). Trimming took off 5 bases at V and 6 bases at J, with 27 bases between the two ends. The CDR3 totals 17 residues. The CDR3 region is CSAWASRPFTLRDTQYF. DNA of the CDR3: TGCAGTGCTTGGGCCAGCAGGCCCTTTACCCTTAGGGATACGCAGTATTTT.

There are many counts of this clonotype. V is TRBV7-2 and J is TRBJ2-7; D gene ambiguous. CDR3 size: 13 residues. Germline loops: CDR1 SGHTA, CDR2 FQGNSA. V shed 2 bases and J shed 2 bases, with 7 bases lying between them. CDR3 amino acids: CASSLPQAYEQYF. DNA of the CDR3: TGTGCCAGCAGCTTACCCCAGGCCTACGAGCAGTACTTC.

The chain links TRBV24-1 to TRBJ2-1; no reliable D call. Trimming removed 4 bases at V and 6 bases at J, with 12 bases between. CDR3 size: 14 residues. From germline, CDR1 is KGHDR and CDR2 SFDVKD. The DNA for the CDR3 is TGTGCCACCAGTGACTCCCGGGTTACCAATGAGCAGTTCTTC. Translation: CATSDSRVTNEQFF.

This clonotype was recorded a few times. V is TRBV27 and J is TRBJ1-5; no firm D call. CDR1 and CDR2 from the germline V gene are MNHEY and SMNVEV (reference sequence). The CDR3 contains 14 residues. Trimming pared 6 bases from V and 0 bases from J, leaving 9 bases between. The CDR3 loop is CASRPGISNQPQHF. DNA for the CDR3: TGTGCCAGCAGACCGGGGATTAGCAATCAGCCCCAGCATTTT.

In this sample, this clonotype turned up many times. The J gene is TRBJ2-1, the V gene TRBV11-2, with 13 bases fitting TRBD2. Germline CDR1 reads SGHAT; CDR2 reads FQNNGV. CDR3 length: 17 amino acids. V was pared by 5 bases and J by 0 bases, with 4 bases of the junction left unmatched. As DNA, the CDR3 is TGTGCCAGCAGCGCGAGGACTAGCGGGAGCTCCTACAATGAGCAGTTCTTC. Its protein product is CASSARTSGSSYNEQFF.

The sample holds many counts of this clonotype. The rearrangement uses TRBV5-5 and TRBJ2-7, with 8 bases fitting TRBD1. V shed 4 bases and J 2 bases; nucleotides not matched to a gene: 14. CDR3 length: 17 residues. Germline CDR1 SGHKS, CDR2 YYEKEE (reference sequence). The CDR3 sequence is CASSKFNRDRTTYEQYF. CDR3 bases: TGTGCCAGCAGCAAATTCAACCGGGACAGGACTACCTACGAGCAGTACTTC.

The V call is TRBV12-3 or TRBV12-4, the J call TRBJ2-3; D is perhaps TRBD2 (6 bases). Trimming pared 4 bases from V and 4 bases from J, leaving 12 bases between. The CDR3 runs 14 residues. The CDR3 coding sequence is TGTGCCAGCAGTTGGGGAGGCGACTCAGATACGCAGTATTTT. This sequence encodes CASSWGGDSDTQYF.

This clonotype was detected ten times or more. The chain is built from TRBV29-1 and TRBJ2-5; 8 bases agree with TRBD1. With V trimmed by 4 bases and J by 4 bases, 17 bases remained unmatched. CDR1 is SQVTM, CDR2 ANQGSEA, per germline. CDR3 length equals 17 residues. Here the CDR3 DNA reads TGCAGCGTTGTGGGGGACCGGACAGGGATTATTCGAGAGACCCAGTACTTC. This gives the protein CSVVGDRTGIIRETQYF.

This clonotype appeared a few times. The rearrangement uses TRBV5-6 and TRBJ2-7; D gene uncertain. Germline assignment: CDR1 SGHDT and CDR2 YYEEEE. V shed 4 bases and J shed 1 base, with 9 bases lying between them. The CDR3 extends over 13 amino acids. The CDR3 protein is CASSPGWSYEQYV. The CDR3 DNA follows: TGTGCCAGCAGCCCCGGCTGGTCCTACGAGCAGTACGTC.

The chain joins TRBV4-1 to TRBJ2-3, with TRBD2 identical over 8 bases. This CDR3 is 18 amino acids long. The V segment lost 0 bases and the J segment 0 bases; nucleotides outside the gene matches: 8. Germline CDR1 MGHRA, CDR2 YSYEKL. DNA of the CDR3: TGCGCCAGCAGCCAAGATGATCTACTAGCGGCTAGCACAGATACGCAGTATTTT. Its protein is CASSQDDLLAASTDTQYF.

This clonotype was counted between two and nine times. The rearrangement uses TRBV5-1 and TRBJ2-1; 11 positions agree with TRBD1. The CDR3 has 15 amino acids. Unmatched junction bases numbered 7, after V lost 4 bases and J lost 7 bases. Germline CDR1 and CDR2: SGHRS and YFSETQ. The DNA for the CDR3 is TGCGCCAGCAGCCTGGGACAGGGGGATCCGAATGAGCAGTTCTTC. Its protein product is CASSLGQGDPNEQFF.

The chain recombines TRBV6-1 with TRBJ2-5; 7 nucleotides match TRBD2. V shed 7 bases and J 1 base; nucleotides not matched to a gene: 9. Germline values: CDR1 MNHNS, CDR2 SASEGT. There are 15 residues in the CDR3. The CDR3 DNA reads TGTGCCAGCACCCGACGGGGCGGGAGCCAAGAGACCCAGTACTTC. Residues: CASTRRGGSQETQYF.

CDR3 protein: CASSLEVGRTGELFF. The CDR3 region has the DNA TGCGCCAGCAGCTTGGAGGTAGGGCGGACCGGGGAGCTGTTTTTT. The genes are TRBV5-1 and TRBJ2-2; no clear D gene. V lost 0 bases and J 5 bases, leaving 11 bases between the germline ends. The length of the CDR3 is 15 residues. Per germline, CDR1 SGHRS and CDR2 YFSETQ.

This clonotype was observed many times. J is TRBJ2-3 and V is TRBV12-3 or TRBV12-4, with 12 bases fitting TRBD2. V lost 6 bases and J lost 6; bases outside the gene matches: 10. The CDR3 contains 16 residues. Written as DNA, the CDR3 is TGTGCCAGCAGACCCCCTAGCGGGAGGGAAAAGGATACGCAGTATTTT. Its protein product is CASRPPSGREKDTQYF.

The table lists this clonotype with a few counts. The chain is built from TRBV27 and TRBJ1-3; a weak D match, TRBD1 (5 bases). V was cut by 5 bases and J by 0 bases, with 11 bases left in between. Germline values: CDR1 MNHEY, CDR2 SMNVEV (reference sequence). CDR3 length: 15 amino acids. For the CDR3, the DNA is TGTGCCAGCAGTCCACAGGCCTACTCTGGAAACACCATATATTTT. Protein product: CASSPQAYSGNTIYF.

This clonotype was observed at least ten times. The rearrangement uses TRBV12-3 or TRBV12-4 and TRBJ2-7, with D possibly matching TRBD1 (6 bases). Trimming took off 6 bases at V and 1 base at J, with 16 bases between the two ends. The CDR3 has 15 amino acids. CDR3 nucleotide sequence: TGTGCCAGCAGAGAGGGACATAGTGATTCCTACGAGCAGTACTTC. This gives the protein CASREGHSDSYEQYF.